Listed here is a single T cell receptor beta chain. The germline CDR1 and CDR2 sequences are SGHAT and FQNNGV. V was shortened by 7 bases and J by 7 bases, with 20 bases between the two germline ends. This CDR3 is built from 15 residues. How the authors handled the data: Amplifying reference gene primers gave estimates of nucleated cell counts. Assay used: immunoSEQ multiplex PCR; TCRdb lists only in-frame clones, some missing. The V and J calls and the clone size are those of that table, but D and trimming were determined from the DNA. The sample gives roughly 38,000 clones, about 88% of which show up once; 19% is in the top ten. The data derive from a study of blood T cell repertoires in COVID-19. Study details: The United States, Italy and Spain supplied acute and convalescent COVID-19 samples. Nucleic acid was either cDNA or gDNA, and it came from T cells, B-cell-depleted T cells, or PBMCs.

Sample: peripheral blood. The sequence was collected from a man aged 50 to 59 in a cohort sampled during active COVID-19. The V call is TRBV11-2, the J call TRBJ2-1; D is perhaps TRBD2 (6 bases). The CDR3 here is CASKEGALRGNEQFF. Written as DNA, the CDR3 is TGTGCCAGCAAGGAGGGTGCCCTCCGTGGGAATGAGCAGTTCTTC.